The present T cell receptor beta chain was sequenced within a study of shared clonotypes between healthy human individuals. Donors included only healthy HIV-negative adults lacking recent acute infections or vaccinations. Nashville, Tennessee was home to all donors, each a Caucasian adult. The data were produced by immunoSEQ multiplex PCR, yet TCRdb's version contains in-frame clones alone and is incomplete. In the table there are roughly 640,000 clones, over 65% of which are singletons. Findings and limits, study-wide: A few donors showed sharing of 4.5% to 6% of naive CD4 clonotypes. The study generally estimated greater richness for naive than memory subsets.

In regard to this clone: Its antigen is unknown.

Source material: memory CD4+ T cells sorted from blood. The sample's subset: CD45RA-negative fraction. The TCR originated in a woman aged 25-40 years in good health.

CDR3 amino acids: CAISEIGETQYF. CDR3 bases: TGTGCCATCAGTGAAATAGGAGAGACCCAGTACTTC. The chain uses TRBV10-3 and TRBJ2-5; D is unresolved. The V gene's germline CDR1 is ENHRY and CDR2 SYGVKD. The V gene lost 3 bases and the J gene lost 4 bases, with 6 bases spanning the gap. CDR3 length: 12 amino acids.